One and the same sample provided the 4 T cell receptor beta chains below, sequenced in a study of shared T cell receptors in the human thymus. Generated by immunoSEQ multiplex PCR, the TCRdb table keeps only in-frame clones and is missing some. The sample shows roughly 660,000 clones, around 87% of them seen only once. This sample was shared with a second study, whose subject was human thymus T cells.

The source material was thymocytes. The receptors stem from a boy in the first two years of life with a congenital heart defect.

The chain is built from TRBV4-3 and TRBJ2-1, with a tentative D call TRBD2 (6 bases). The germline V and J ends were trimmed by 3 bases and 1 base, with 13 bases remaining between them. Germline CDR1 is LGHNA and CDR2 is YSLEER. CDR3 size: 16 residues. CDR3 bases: TGCGCCAGCAGCCATGCGATTGGAGGGTCCTACAATGAGCAGTTCTTC. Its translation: CASSHAIGGSYNEQFF.

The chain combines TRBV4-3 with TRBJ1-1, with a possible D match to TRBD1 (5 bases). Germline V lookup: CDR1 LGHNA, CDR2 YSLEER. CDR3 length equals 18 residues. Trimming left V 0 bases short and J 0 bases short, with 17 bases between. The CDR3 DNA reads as TGCGCCAGCAGCCAAGAAATTGACACAGGCAGTATGAACACTGAAGCTTTCTTT. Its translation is CASSQEIDTGSMNTEAFF.

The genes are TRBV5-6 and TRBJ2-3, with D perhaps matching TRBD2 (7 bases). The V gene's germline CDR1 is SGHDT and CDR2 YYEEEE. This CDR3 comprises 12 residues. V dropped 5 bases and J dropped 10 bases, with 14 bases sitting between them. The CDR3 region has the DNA TGTGCCAGCAGTCTACCGGGGGGCCCGCAGTATTTT. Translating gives CASSLPGGPQYF.

CDR3 in DNA: TGTGCCAGCTCACAACCCCTGGACAGTCTGGAGGGCTACACCTTC. The encoded protein is CASSQPLDSLEGYTF. This chain links TRBV18 with TRBJ1-2; possible D gene TRBD1, 6 bases. Germline V gene sequence: CDR1 KGHSH, CDR2 LQKENI. Trimming cost V 4 bases and J 8 bases, with 20 bases left between them. There are 15 residues in the CDR3.